The rows below give T cell receptor beta chains drawn from one sample of a study of CD8+ T cells in alopecia areata. The protocol was immunoSEQ multiplex PCR, while the TCRdb copy is restricted to in-frame clones and leaves out a portion. The sample records 150,000 or so clones, 75% to 90% being singletons. Sequencing was performed on CD8+ T cells sorted from blood, taken at week 0. The receptor set was obtained from a human donor with alopecia areata. The CDR3 runs from the conserved cysteine through the conserved F or W. Each record gives: J gene, clone size, V gene, D gene, CDR3 DNA, CDR3 protein. A D gene is named only where the DNA matches it firmly. The size field is filled for only some rows; it gives once, few, many or a size class.

J: TRBJ2-3; size: -; V: TRBV29-1; D: TRBD1; DNA: TGCAGCGTTGAAGAATGGGACAGCACTAGCACAGATACGCAGTATTTT; CDR3: CSVEEWDSTSTDTQYF
J: TRBJ1-1; size: -; V: TRBV6-6; D: TRBD1; DNA: TGTGCCAGCACCCCCGACAGGGTTTGGAGTGAAGCTTTCTTT; CDR3: CASTPDRVWSEAFF
J: TRBJ2-3; size: -; V: TRBV5-1; D: -; DNA: TGCGCCAGCAGCTTGGTGGCAGCCACAGATACGCAGTATTTT; CDR3: CASSLVAATDTQYF
J: TRBJ1-1; size: -; V: TRBV5-4; D: -; DNA: TGTGCCAGCAGCTTGGCCCCGTTCGATCTCGGTTCTTTGAACACTGAAGCTTTCTTT; CDR3: CASSLAPFDLGSLNTEAFF
J: TRBJ2-7; size: -; V: TRBV29-1; D: TRBD2; DNA: TGCAGCGTTGAAGGGCTAGCGGGAGATAACGAGCAGTACTTC; CDR3: CSVEGLAGDNEQYF
J: TRBJ2-2; size: once; V: TRBV6-5; D: -; DNA: TGTGCCAGCAGTTACTTTCCGGGACCCACCGGGGAGCTGTTTTTT; CDR3: CASSYFPGPTGELFF
J: TRBJ1-5; size: -; V: TRBV9; D: TRBD1; DNA: TGTGCCAGCAGCCAGGGACAGGGGGGAGCCTCCAATCAGCCCCAGCATTTT; CDR3: CASSQGQGGASNQPQHF
J: TRBJ1-2; size: -; V: TRBV7-8; D: -; DNA: TGTGCCAGCAGCTCCGAGTCTAACCCTAGCTACTATGGCTACACCTTC; CDR3: CASSSESNPSYYGYTF
J: TRBJ1-1; size: -; V: TRBV9; D: -; DNA: TGTGCCAGCAGCCCAGAGGGGAACACTGAAGCTTTCTTT; CDR3: CASSPEGNTEAFF
J: TRBJ1-1; size: once; V: TRBV7-3; D: -; DNA: TGTGCCAGCAGCCCGTACACGGGGGGCGCGGCTGAAGCTTTCTTT; CDR3: CASSPYTGGAAEAFF
J: TRBJ2-1; size: -; V: TRBV7-9; D: TRBD2; DNA: TGTGCCAGCAGCCCCGGACTAGCGGGCATCTTCTACAATGAGCAGTTCTTC; CDR3: CASSPGLAGIFYNEQFF
J: TRBJ2-5; size: -; V: TRBV6-6; D: -; DNA: TGTGCCAGCAGCCTCCCGGCCCGGGACGGCCAAGAGACCCAGTACTTC; CDR3: CASSLPARDGQETQYF
J: TRBJ2-7; size: -; V: TRBV15; D: -; DNA: TGTGCCACCAGCAGAGATGACCACTCCTACGAGCAGTACTTC; CDR3: CATSRDDHSYEQYF
J: TRBJ2-1; size: few; V: TRBV4-1; D: TRBD2; DNA: TGCGCCAGCAGCCAACTAGCGGGAGGGCAGTATAATGAGCAGTTCTTC; CDR3: CASSQLAGGQYNEQFF
J: TRBJ1-2; size: -; V: TRBV27; D: -; DNA: TGTGCCAGCAGTTTCTCACAGTCTCAGGGCTACACCTTC; CDR3: CASSFSQSQGYTF
J: TRBJ2-1; size: -; V: TRBV19; D: TRBD2; DNA: TGTGCCAGTACTCCTAGCGGGAACCTCAATGAGCAGTTCTTC; CDR3: CASTPSGNLNEQFF
J: TRBJ1-4; size: -; V: TRBV30; D: -; DNA: TGTGCCTGGAGTGTATTTCAACCTGAAAAACTGTTTTTT; CDR3: CAWSVFQPEKLFF
J: TRBJ2-3; size: -; V: TRBV2; D: -; DNA: TGTGCCAGCAGTCCCCCGCCGTGGGGAAGACCCTCCACAGATACGCAGTATTTT; CDR3: CASSPPPWGRPSTDTQYF
J: TRBJ2-1; size: -; V: TRBV15; D: TRBD2; DNA: TGTGCCACCAGCAGAGATAAAACTAGCGGGCCCAGCTCCTACAATGAGCAGTTCTTC; CDR3: CATSRDKTSGPSSYNEQFF
J: TRBJ2-3; size: -; V: TRBV27; D: TRBD2; DNA: TGTGCCAGCAGGCTAGCGGGGGGGACCCCTAGCACAGATACGCAGTATTTT; CDR3: CASRLAGGTPSTDTQYF
J: TRBJ2-3; size: -; V: TRBV5-1; D: -; DNA: TGCGCCAGCAGCGGCCTCGGCGACAGTTACCGCACAGATACGCAGTATTTT; CDR3: CASSGLGDSYRTDTQYF
J: TRBJ2-7; size: -; V: TRBV27; D: -; DNA: TGTGCCAGCAGTTTTTGGGGGGACCTCTCCTACGAGCAGTACTTC; CDR3: CASSFWGDLSYEQYF
J: TRBJ2-7; size: -; V: TRBV7-9; D: TRBD1; DNA: TGTGCCAGCAGCCTGGGGACAGTCGAGCAGTACTTC; CDR3: CASSLGTVEQYF
J: TRBJ2-1; size: once; V: TRBV12-5; D: TRBD2; DNA: TGTGCTAGTGGTTACCCCTACGTAGCGGGAGAGGTTGAGCAGTTCTTC; CDR3: CASGYPYVAGEVEQFF
J: TRBJ2-7; size: -; V: TRBV9; D: -; DNA: TGTGCCAGCAGCCCAAGCCTCCCTACTAGGGACGAGCAGTACTTC; CDR3: CASSPSLPTRDEQYF
J: TRBJ2-7; size: -; V: TRBV5-6; D: -; DNA: TGTGCCAGCAGCTTTTCAGGCCGCTACGAGCAGTACTTC; CDR3: CASSFSGRYEQYF
J: TRBJ1-1; size: once; V: TRBV30; D: -; DNA: TGTGCCTGGAGTGTCCCCGATGCCCGGAACACTGAAGCTTTCTTT; CDR3: CAWSVPDARNTEAFF
J: TRBJ1-2; size: -; V: TRBV19; D: -; DNA: TGTGCCAGTAGCCCAAAAGTGAACTATGGCTACACCTTC; CDR3: CASSPKVNYGYTF
J: TRBJ2-7; size: -; V: TRBV14; D: -; DNA: TGTGCCAGCAGCCAAGCCCCTTCCTACGAGCAGTACTTC; CDR3: CASSQAPSYEQYF
J: TRBJ1-3; size: -; V: TRBV6-6; D: -; DNA: TGTGCCAGCAGCTACCTGGCGGCCTCTGGAAACACCATATATTTT; CDR3: CASSYLAASGNTIYF
J: TRBJ2-1; size: -; V: TRBV2; D: -; DNA: TGTGCCAGCAGTGAAGGGCAGGGTAGTAGTGAGCAGTTCTTC; CDR3: CASSEGQGSSEQFF
J: TRBJ2-7; size: -; V: TRBV13; D: TRBD1; DNA: TGTGCCAGCAGCATGACCGGGACAGGGGATTTCCACGAGCAGTACTTC; CDR3: CASSMTGTGDFHEQYF
J: TRBJ2-1; size: few; V: TRBV2; D: -; DNA: TGTGCCAGCCCCAACCAACCTGGGGGGAATGAGCAGTTCTTC; CDR3: CASPNQPGGNEQFF
J: TRBJ2-7; size: -; V: TRBV5-1; D: -; DNA: TGCGCCAGCAGCTTTTCGGAATCCTACGAGCAGTACTTC; CDR3: CASSFSESYEQYF
J: TRBJ2-7; size: -; V: TRBV6-5; D: -; DNA: TGTGCCAGCAGCCCCGCTAGGACAGTTTCCTACGAGCAGTACTTC; CDR3: CASSPARTVSYEQYF
J: TRBJ2-7; size: -; V: TRBV7-9; D: -; DNA: TGTGCCAGCAGTAAGGACAGTACCTACGAGCAGTACTTC; CDR3: CASSKDSTYEQYF
J: TRBJ2-7; size: once; V: TRBV29-1; D: -; DNA: TGCAGCGCTGCAGGATCCTACGAGCAGTACTTC; CDR3: CSAAGSYEQYF
J: TRBJ1-1; size: -; V: TRBV7-6; D: -; DNA: TGTGCCAGCAGCTTAGGCGGGAGCTGGAACACTGAAGCTTTCTTT; CDR3: CASSLGGSWNTEAFF
J: TRBJ1-1; size: -; V: TRBV12-5; D: -; DNA: TGTGCTAGTGGTTTGGGTCAGGGGAACACTGAAGCTTTCTTT; CDR3: CASGLGQGNTEAFF
J: TRBJ2-4; size: -; V: TRBV25-1; D: TRBD1; DNA: TGTGCCAGCAGTGTTGGGCCGGGACAGGGGAACATTCAGTACTTC; CDR3: CASSVGPGQGNIQYF
J: TRBJ2-6; size: -; V: TRBV23-1; D: -; DNA: TGCGCCAGCAGTCAAAAACGGCACTCTGGGGCCAACGTCCTGACTTTC; CDR3: CASSQKRHSGANVLTF
J: TRBJ2-4; size: -; V: TRBV19; D: TRBD1; DNA: TGTGCCACCTCCGTTGGACAGGGGGCCTTAGCCAAAAACATTCAGTACTTC; CDR3: CATSVGQGALAKNIQYF